Each of the 8 T cell receptor beta chains below was sequenced from the same sample in a study of cytomegalovirus exposure and HLA in healthy donors. The repertoire was sequenced with immunoSEQ multiplex PCR; TCRdb's copy has only in-frame clones and lacks some. The profile covers about 180,000 clones, with about 85% appearing a single time and roughly 15% taken by the ten largest. The sample comprised PBMCs. Source of these receptors: a young man in good health and CMV-seropositive.

V and J are TRBV2 and TRBJ2-3, with 7 bases fitting TRBD1. In germline, CDR1 is SNHLY, CDR2 FYNNEI. V dropped 6 bases and J dropped 0; count of bases not matched to a gene: 18. The CDR3 sequence is 19 residues long. The CDR3 region is CASRGRGQLFLPSTDTQYF. The CDR3 nucleotides are TGTGCCAGCAGGGGTAGGGGACAGCTATTTCTTCCTAGCACAGATACGCAGTATTTT.

The chain has TRBV28 and TRBJ1-1, with no clear D. The CDR3 contains 13 residues. Trimming left V 7 bases short and J 0 bases short, with 9 bases between. Germline values: CDR1 MDHEN, CDR2 SYDVKM. The CDR3 sequence is CASTRVMNTEAFF. CDR3 sequence (DNA): TGTGCCAGCACTAGAGTAATGAACACTGAAGCTTTCTTT.

The rearrangement joins TRBV10-3 to TRBJ2-7; D may be TRBD2 (6 bases). V was cut by 11 bases and J by 5 bases, with 16 bases left in between. Germline V gives CDR1 ENHRY, CDR2 SYGVKD. This CDR3 is built from 12 residues. The CDR3 region is CAVRDSGDEQYF. The CDR3 DNA reads as TGTGCCGTACGGGACTCCGGCGACGAGCAGTACTTC.

V and J are TRBV10-3 and TRBJ1-5, with 8 bases matching TRBD1. The ends lost 6 bases at V and 4 bases at J; junction bases unmatched: 2. In germline, CDR1 is ENHRY, CDR2 SYGVKD. There are 13 residues in the CDR3. For the CDR3, the DNA is TGTGCCATCAGCGGACAGGGTAATCAGCCCCAGCATTTT. Translation gives CAISGQGNQPQHF.

The genes are TRBV2 and TRBJ1-4; D uncertain. Between the trimmed V and J ends, which lost 3 bases and 2 bases, there was a span of 13 bases. CDR3 length equals 16 residues. Per germline, CDR1 SNHLY and CDR2 FYNNEI. The CDR3 region has the DNA TGTGCCAGCAGTGACAATCAGCACAGTACTAATGAAAAACTGTTTTTT. Amino acid sequence: CASSDNQHSTNEKLFF.

The chain recombines TRBV5-1 with TRBJ2-3; TRBD2 matches 10 bases. Germline CDR1 SGHRS, CDR2 YFSETQ. This CDR3 comprises 16 residues. V was clipped by 3 bases and J by 2 bases; unmatched bases: 6. CDR3 residues: CASSWGTSADTDTQYF. CDR3 bases: TGCGCCAGCAGCTGGGGGACTAGCGCTGACACAGATACGCAGTATTTT.

The chain recombines TRBV9 with TRBJ1-1; no clear D. The germline V gene has CDR1 SGDLS and CDR2 YYNGEE. The ends were cut back, 0 bases at V and 4 bases at J, with 10 bases in the middle. The CDR3 spans 14 residues. The CDR3 bases are TGTGCCAGCAGCGTAGGGTCCAGTATCACTGAAGCTTTCTTT. Translating it yields CASSVGSSITEAFF.

The chain links TRBV7-3 to TRBJ2-4; D not resolved. V dropped 5 bases and J dropped 0 bases, with 17 bases sitting between them. This CDR3 spans 17 amino acids. CDR1 is SGHTA and CDR2 is FQGTGA in the germline V gene. In DNA form, the CDR3 reads TGTGCCAGCAGCCGTTCCAAGGAGAAAATAGCCAAAAACATTCAGTACTTC. Amino acid sequence: CASSRSKEKIAKNIQYF.